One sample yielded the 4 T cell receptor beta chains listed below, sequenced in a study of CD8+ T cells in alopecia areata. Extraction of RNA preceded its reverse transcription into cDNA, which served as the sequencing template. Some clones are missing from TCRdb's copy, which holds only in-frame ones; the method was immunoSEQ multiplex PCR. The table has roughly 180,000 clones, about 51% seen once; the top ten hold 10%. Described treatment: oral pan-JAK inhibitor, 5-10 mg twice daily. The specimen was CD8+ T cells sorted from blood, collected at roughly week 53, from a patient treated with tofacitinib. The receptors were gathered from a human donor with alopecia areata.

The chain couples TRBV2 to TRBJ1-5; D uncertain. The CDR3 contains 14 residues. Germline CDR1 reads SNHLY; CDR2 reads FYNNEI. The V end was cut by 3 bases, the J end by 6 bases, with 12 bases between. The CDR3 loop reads CASSDPGAGQPQHF. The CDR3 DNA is TGTGCCAGCAGTGATCCGGGTGCGGGTCAGCCCCAGCATTTT.

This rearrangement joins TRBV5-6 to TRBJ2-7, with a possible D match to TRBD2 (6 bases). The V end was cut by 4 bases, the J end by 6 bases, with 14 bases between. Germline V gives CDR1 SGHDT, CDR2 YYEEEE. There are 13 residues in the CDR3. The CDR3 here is CASSASVGGEQYF. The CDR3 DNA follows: TGTGCCAGCAGCGCGTCAGTGGGGGGCGAGCAGTACTTC.

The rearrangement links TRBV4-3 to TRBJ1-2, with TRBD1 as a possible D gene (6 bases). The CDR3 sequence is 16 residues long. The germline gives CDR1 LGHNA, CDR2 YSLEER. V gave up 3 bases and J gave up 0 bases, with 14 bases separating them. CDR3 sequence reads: CASSQEGGPANYGYTF. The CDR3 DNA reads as TGCGCCAGCAGCCAGGAAGGGGGTCCGGCTAACTATGGCTACACCTTC.

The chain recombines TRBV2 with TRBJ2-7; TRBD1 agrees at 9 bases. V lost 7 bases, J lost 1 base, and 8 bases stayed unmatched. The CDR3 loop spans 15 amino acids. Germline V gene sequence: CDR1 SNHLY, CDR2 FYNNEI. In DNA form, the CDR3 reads TGTGCCAGCATCCTACAGGGGGCTGGGTCCTACGAGCAGTACTTC. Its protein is CASILQGAGSYEQYF.